This T cell receptor (beta chain) was observed in a study of PD-1 blockade in classical Hodgkin lymphoma. This CDR3 comprises 11 residues. Germline lookup yields CDR1 MNHNS and CDR2 SASEGT. V gave up 8 bases and J gave up 4 bases, with 8 bases separating them. The table came from immunoSEQ multiplex PCR; TCRdb's copy has only in-frame clones and leaves some out. The sample has 45,000 to 55,000 clones; about 84% are singletons. Following autologous stem cell transplantation, relapse occurred in every patient, and exposure to brentuximab vedotin varied. The chain uses TRBV6-1 and TRBJ1-2, with D uncertain. This specimen was peripheral blood mononuclear cells (PBMCs), taken at baseline. This TCR derives from a human donor with classical Hodgkin lymphoma. The CDR3 coding sequence is TGTGCCAGCGGGTACATCTATGGCTACACCTTC. This sequence encodes CASGYIYGYTF.